Each of the 16 T cell receptor beta chains below was sequenced from the same sample in a study of blood T cell repertoires in COVID-19. Data came from immunoSEQ multiplex PCR; TCRdb stores just in-frame clones and leaves some out. This table has 40,000 or so clones, around 86% appearing once. The sequenced material came from peripheral blood. The receptors come from a man in his forties or fifties with active COVID-19.

This clone was counted once. The chain recombines TRBV29-1 with TRBJ1-2; a possible D gene is TRBD1 (5 bases). Trimming took 3 bases from V and 7 from J, leaving 18 bases between them. CDR3 size: 14 residues. Germline V gives CDR1 SQVTM, CDR2 ANQGSEA. This CDR3 is CSVDGVFRESGYTF. The CDR3, as DNA: TGCAGCGTTGATGGGGTTTTCAGGGAAAGTGGCTACACCTTC. The complete variable domain, with remaining parts taken from reference TRBV29-1 and TRBJ1-2, reads SAVISQKPSRDICQRGTSLTIQCQVDSQVTMMFWYRQQPGQSLTLIATANQGSEATYESGFVIDKFPISRPNLTFSTLTVSNMSPEDSSIYLCSVDGVFRESGYTFGSGTRLTVV.

The chain joins TRBV6-5 to TRBJ1-1, with TRBD1 as a possible D gene (6 bases). Looked up from germline, CDR1 is MNHEY and CDR2 is SVGAGI. V was cut by 1 base and J by 3 bases, with 6 bases left in between. The CDR3 is 13 residues long. The chain's CDR3 is CASSYYRDTEAFF. The DNA for the CDR3 is TGTGCCAGCAGTTACTACAGGGACACTGAAGCTTTCTTT.

The chain has TRBV6-2 or TRBV6-3 and TRBJ1-5; D not certain. The CDR3 length is 14 residues. Germline lookup yields CDR1 MNHEY and CDR2 SVGEGT. Trimming removed 2 bases from V and 7 bases from J, with 12 bases in between. The CDR3 DNA reads TGTGCCAGCAGTTACGGGAGGGTCGGACAGCCCCAGCATTTT. Protein product: CASSYGRVGQPQHF.

The CDR3 loop reads CAWSEVDLNTEAFF. CDR3 sequence (DNA): TGTGCCTGGAGTGAGGTAGACTTGAACACTGAAGCTTTCTTT. The chain is built from TRBV30 and TRBJ1-1; D is undetermined. This CDR3 has 14 residues. The V gene's germline CDR1 is GTSNPN and CDR2 SVGIG (reference sequence). Trimming took off 1 base at V and 0 bases at J, with 9 bases between the two ends.

The J gene is TRBJ1-6, the V gene TRBV9, with 7 bases lining up with TRBD1. The germline V gene encodes CDR1 SGDLS and CDR2 YYNGEE. The J segment lost 5 bases and the V segment lost 1 base, leaving 0 bases of the junction unmatched. The CDR3 has 14 amino acids. The CDR3 DNA reads TGTGCCAGCAGCGTACAGGGGGATAATTCACCCCTCCACTTT. Its protein is CASSVQGDNSPLHF.

The CDR3 loop is CASSLKLVKYF. The DNA for the CDR3 is TGTGCCAGCAGCCTGAAGCTCGTCAAGTACTTC. This chain uses TRBV5-8 with TRBJ2-7; D remains unclear. The CDR3 has 11 amino acids. CDR1 is SGHTS, CDR2 YDEGEE, per germline. Trimming stripped 4 bases from V and 11 bases from J, with 13 bases between.

V usage is TRBV9 and J usage is TRBJ2-1; 7 bases agree with TRBD2. The CDR3 contains 14 residues. J was trimmed by 4 bases and V by 0 bases; bases with no gene match: 1. Germline V gene sequence: CDR1 SGDLS, CDR2 YYNGEE. CDR3 nucleotides: TGTGCCAGCAGCGTAGGGGAGGGATACAATGAGCAGTTCTTC. This codes for CASSVGEGYNEQFF.

This clone has just one count. The V gene is TRBV6-5, the J gene TRBJ1-1; D remains unclear. V dropped 5 bases and J dropped 7 bases, with 11 bases sitting between them. Per germline, CDR1 MNHEY and CDR2 SVGAGI. The CDR3 loop spans 12 amino acids. The CDR3 sequence: CASSPSRLEAFF. Here the CDR3 DNA reads TGTGCCAGCAGTCCCTCCCGTCTTGAAGCTTTCTTT.

The chain is built from TRBV18 and TRBJ1-6; 7 nucleotides agree with TRBD1. Germline CDR1 and CDR2: KGHSH and LQKENI. The CDR3 runs to 18 residues. Trimming took 6 bases from V and 4 from J; bases not matched to a gene: 15. The CDR3 DNA is TGTGCCAGCTCGCCCGACCAAAGGGGGCGCGGGTATAATTCACCCCTCCACTTT. As protein: CASSPDQRGRGYNSPLHF.

This chain uses TRBV6-5 with TRBJ2-4; D is unresolved. From germline, CDR1 is MNHEY and CDR2 SVGAGI. The CDR3 extends over 16 amino acids. V was trimmed by 0 bases and J by 1 base, leaving 10 bases between them. In DNA, the CDR3 is TGTGCCAGCAGTTACTCCCTAGGAACCGCCAAAAACATTCAGTACTTC. It encodes CASSYSLGTAKNIQYF.

The J gene is TRBJ2-6, the V gene TRBV6-1; 7 nucleotides align to TRBD2. Looked up from germline, CDR1 is MNHNS and CDR2 is SASEGT. The CDR3 sequence is 15 residues long. V gave up 2 bases and J gave up 4 bases; unmatched junction bases: 2. The CDR3 is CASSERGEGANVLTF. CDR3 nucleotides: TGTGCCAGCAGTGAACGGGGGGAAGGGGCCAACGTCCTGACTTTC.

This sequence joins TRBV9 and TRBJ2-2, with a possible D match to TRBD2 (6 bases). Per the germline V gene, CDR1 is SGDLS and CDR2 is YYNGEE. V lost 4 bases and J 0 bases, leaving 13 bases between the germline ends. The CDR3 runs 16 residues. CDR3 loop: CASSPIGGTNTGELFF. The CDR3 DNA is TGTGCCAGCAGCCCAATTGGCGGGACGAACACCGGGGAGCTGTTTTTT.

The chain joins TRBV7-3 to TRBJ2-3, with D perhaps matching TRBD2 (5 bases). This CDR3 has 16 residues. Trimming stripped 1 base from V and 3 bases from J, with 14 bases between. Germline CDR1 is SGHTA and CDR2 is FQGTGA. CDR3 sequence (DNA): TGTGCCAGCAGCTTAAGTCCCGGGATAATTACAGATACGCAGTATTTT. The encoded protein is CASSLSPGIITDTQYF.

Points on this clone: One end of the junction does not line up with germline, which may come from a read error. The chain carries TRBV6-6 and TRBJ2-7; tentatively, D is TRBD1 (6 bases). The germline gives CDR1 MNHNY, CDR2 SVGAGI (reference sequence). This CDR3 region has 15 residues. The CDR3 reads CASSPVRQVLGEQYF. Written as DNA, the CDR3 is TGTGCCAGCAGCCCGGTGAGACAGGTCCTCGGTGAGCAGTACTTT.

The gene calls are TRBV10-3 and TRBJ1-2; D not certain. The CDR3 is made up of 14 amino acids. Germline values: CDR1 ENHRY, CDR2 SYGVKD. V was cut by 6 bases and J by 0 bases, with 11 bases left in between. As DNA, the CDR3 is TGTGCCATCAGCCCGGAAGGAGCTAACTATGGCTACACCTTC. Translation gives CAISPEGANYGYTF.

The V gene is TRBV5-8, the J gene TRBJ2-3; 9 bases agree with TRBD2. The CDR3 has 16 residues. Germline V gene data show CDR1 as SGHTS and CDR2 as YDEGEE. Losses at the gene ends were 4 bases for V and 0 bases for J; bases not matched to a gene: 6. CDR3 sequence reads: CASSLGLAASTDTQYF. CDR3 coding DNA: TGTGCCAGCAGCCTGGGACTAGCAGCTAGCACAGATACGCAGTATTTT.